This T cell receptor (beta chain) was obtained from a study of T cells in localized non-small cell lung cancer. The CDR3 extends over 13 amino acids. Trimming took 5 bases from V and 5 from J, leaving 12 bases between them. The germline V gene has CDR1 MNHGY and CDR2 SAAAGT. The repertoire was sequenced with immunoSEQ multiplex PCR; TCRdb's copy has only in-frame clones and lacks some. Here the sample spans more than 2,000 clones, 20% being singletons. Study findings and constraints: Longer overall survival was linked to higher blood T cell density. Appearance in adjacent lung was seen for a median approximately 60 of the top 100 tumor clones. Compared with tumor, uninvolved adjacent lung displayed greater T cell clonality, ranking highest overall.

Within the sample, this clone is large. Its antigen is unknown. The J gene is TRBJ1-1, the V gene TRBV6-8; D unresolved. The sample here was lung tumor tissue, taken before any cancer treatment. The sequence was obtained from a male donor at least 60 years old with stage II lung adenocarcinoma. CDR3 sequence reads: CASSVSQQTEAFF. The CDR3 coding sequence is TGTGCCAGCAGTGTCTCTCAGCAGACTGAAGCTTTCTTT.